One and the same sample provided the 29 T cell receptor beta chains below, sequenced in a study of blood T cell repertoires in COVID-19. Generated by immunoSEQ multiplex PCR, the TCRdb table keeps only in-frame clones and is missing some. Of a few hundred thousand clones detected, 80% to 90% appear once; the ten largest clones hold approximately 10%. Material for sequencing was peripheral blood. The receptors originated from a woman aged 65 to 85 with COVID-19, enrolled during active disease.

This rearrangement joins TRBV19 to TRBJ2-2, with a tentative D call TRBD2 (5 bases). This CDR3 spans 15 amino acids. Trimming left V 7 bases short and J 0 bases short, with 12 bases between. Germline loops: CDR1 LNHDA, CDR2 SQIVND (reference sequence). The CDR3 nucleotides read TGTGCCAGTAAGCCCACAGCGGCGAACACCGGGGAGCTGTTTTTT. This gives the protein CASKPTAANTGELFF.

The chain has TRBV5-6 and TRBJ1-5; the match to TRBD1 covers 8 bases. The CDR3 covers 14 residues. With V trimmed by 4 bases and J by 7 bases, 7 bases remained unmatched. Looked up from germline, CDR1 is SGHDT and CDR2 is YYEEEE. CDR3 bases: TGTGCCAGCAGCCAGGACAGGGACAGCCAGCCCCAGCATTTT. Protein sequence: CASSQDRDSQPQHF.

The chain's CDR3 is CASSALAGGYEQYF. Here the CDR3 DNA reads TGTGCCAGCAGCGCACTAGCGGGGGGCTACGAGCAGTACTTC. The chain is built from TRBV6-5 and TRBJ2-7; 12 bases are a match to TRBD2. Germline CDR1 is MNHEY and CDR2 is SVGAGI. The CDR3 covers 14 residues. With 6 bases clipped from V and 3 bases from J, the junction kept 3 bases outside the gene matches.

A single count supports this clone. The chain uses TRBV19 and TRBJ2-2; 9 nucleotides match TRBD2. V shed 6 bases, J shed 3 bases, and the junction held 8 bases outside the gene matches. Germline CDR1 reads LNHDA; CDR2 reads SQIVND (reference sequence). The CDR3 has 16 amino acids. CDR3 loop: CASRRPGLADTGELFF. The CDR3 nucleotides are TGTGCCAGTAGGCGTCCGGGACTAGCCGACACCGGGGAGCTGTTTTTT.

The rearrangement links TRBV6-5 to TRBJ1-2, with 7 bases matching TRBD1. The CDR3 is 15 residues long. V lost 7 bases to trimming and J lost 1 base; unmatched junction nucleotides: 9. Germline V CDR1 and CDR2: MNHEY, SVGAGI. This CDR3 is CASKIGQAVNYGYTF. CDR3 DNA: TGTGCCAGCAAGATAGGACAGGCCGTTAACTATGGCTACACCTTC.

This chain uses TRBV5-6 with TRBJ1-6; no clear D gene. Trimming pared 3 bases from V and 9 bases from J, leaving 16 bases between. This CDR3 spans 15 amino acids. In germline, CDR1 is SGHDT, CDR2 YYEEEE. The CDR3 sequence is CASSSPGGRRSPLHF. CDR3 nucleotides: TGTGCCAGCAGCTCGCCGGGAGGGCGACGTTCACCCCTCCACTTT.

This sequence joins TRBV11-3 and TRBJ2-3; D is uncertain. CDR1 SGHNT and CDR2 YENEEA come from the germline V gene. There are 13 residues in the CDR3. Between the trimmed V and J ends, which lost 1 base and 4 bases, there was a span of 6 bases. The CDR3 here is CASSLVSPDTQYF. The CDR3 DNA reads TGTGCCAGCAGCTTAGTTAGTCCAGATACGCAGTATTTT.

The chain recombines TRBV30 with TRBJ1-1; possibly TRBD1 for D (5 bases). Trimming removed 3 bases at V and 7 bases at J, with 12 bases between. The length of the CDR3 is 12 residues. Germline V CDR1 and CDR2: GTSNPN, SVGIG (reference sequence). CDR3 sequence reads: CAWSLGHHEAFF. CDR3 DNA sequence: TGTGCCTGGAGCTTAGGACACCATGAAGCTTTCTTT.

The rearrangement uses TRBV18 and TRBJ1-1; TRBD1 agrees at 11 bases. The ends lost 10 bases at V and 5 bases at J; junction bases unmatched: 12. Germline lookup yields CDR1 KGHSH and CDR2 LQKENI. CDR3 length: 15 amino acids. As DNA, the CDR3 is TGTGCCACGGGACAGGGGGAAAGTGTTAGAACTGAAGCTTTCTTT. Translated: CATGQGESVRTEAFF.

This chain joins TRBV6-5 and TRBJ1-3, with D possibly being TRBD1 (6 bases). Trimming stripped 6 bases from V and 0 bases from J, with 12 bases between. Germline V gene sequence: CDR1 MNHEY, CDR2 SVGAGI. The CDR3 has 15 residues. The CDR3 here is CASRVQGPSGNTIYF. In nucleotides, the CDR3 is TGTGCCAGCAGAGTACAGGGCCCCTCTGGAAACACCATATATTTT.

The chain joins TRBV10-3 to TRBJ1-5; 7 positions agree with TRBD1. The CDR3 is 13 residues long. In germline, CDR1 is ENHRY, CDR2 SYGVKD. V was pared by 6 bases and J by 5 bases, with 4 bases of the junction left unmatched. CDR3: CAIRTGSDQPQHF. For the CDR3, the DNA is TGTGCCATCAGGACAGGGTCAGATCAGCCCCAGCATTTT.

This clone showed up just once. This chain joins TRBV18 and TRBJ2-7; 10 bases map to TRBD2. There are 16 residues in the CDR3. V dropped 2 bases and J dropped 3; count of bases not matched to a gene: 7. The germline V gene has CDR1 KGHSH and CDR2 LQKENI. The CDR3 nucleotides read TGTGCCAGCTCACCAGGGACTAGCGTGTATGACTACGAGCAGTACTTC. This gives the protein CASSPGTSVYDYEQYF.

The chain carries TRBV19 and TRBJ1-5; 7 nucleotides align to TRBD1. J was trimmed by 10 bases and V by 5 bases; bases with no gene match: 8. CDR1 and CDR2 (germline): LNHDA, SQIVND (reference sequence). This CDR3 comprises 13 residues. This chain's CDR3 is CASSGQGDEPQHF. The CDR3, as DNA: TGTGCCAGTAGTGGGCAGGGGGATGAACCCCAGCATTTT.

This rearrangement joins TRBV7-3 to TRBJ1-1; tentatively, D is TRBD1 (6 bases). V was pared by 6 bases and J by 0 bases, with 14 bases between. The germline gives CDR1 SGHTA, CDR2 FQGTGA. The CDR3 totals 15 residues. The CDR3 region is CASRRDNRMNTEAFF. The CDR3 region has the DNA TGTGCCAGCAGAAGGGACAACCGCATGAACACTGAAGCTTTCTTT.

The rearrangement links TRBV11-2 to TRBJ2-1; 10 nucleotides agree with TRBD2. CDR1 is SGHAT, CDR2 FQNNGV, per germline. The junction had 9 bases not matched to a gene; V was cut back by 1 base and J by 6 bases. CDR3 size: 17 residues. CDR3 bases: TGTGCCAGCAGCTTAGGTTCTAGCGGGAGATCCCTCAATGAGCAGTTCTTC. Amino acid sequence: CASSLGSSGRSLNEQFF.

The gene calls are TRBV5-8 and TRBJ2-1; 8 nucleotides match TRBD1. The CDR3 extends over 15 amino acids. V lost 7 bases, J lost 3 bases, and 9 bases stayed unmatched. CDR1 is SGHTS and CDR2 is YDEGEE in the germline V gene. CDR3 sequence reads: CASGIDRGNYNEQFF. The CDR3 nucleotides are TGTGCCAGCGGCATAGACAGGGGCAACTACAATGAGCAGTTCTTC. The full variable domain, rest sourced from reference TRBV5-8 and TRBJ2-1, is EAGVTQSPTHLIKTRGQQATLRCSPISGHTSVYWYQQALGLGLQFLLWYDEGEERNRGNFPPRFSGRQFPNYSSELNVNALELEDSALYLCASGIDRGNYNEQFFGPGTRLTVL.

The DNA for the CDR3 is TGCGCCAGCAGCCAAGAACGAGTCAGAGGCACTGAAGCTTTCTTT. Protein: CASSQERVRGTEAFF. The chain couples TRBV4-1 to TRBJ1-1; no reliable D call. The germline gives CDR1 MGHRA, CDR2 YSYEKL. CDR3 length equals 15 residues. The V end lost 0 bases, the J end lost 4 bases, and 12 bases lay between the germline ends.

This chain connects TRBV5-4 to TRBJ2-1, with TRBD1 identical over 9 bases. The CDR3 consists of 17 residues. Germline CDR1 SGHNT, CDR2 YYREEE (reference sequence). V gave up 0 bases and J gave up 5 bases; unmatched junction bases: 9. CDR3 in amino acids: CASSLARDRGIHNEQFF. The CDR3 DNA reads as TGTGCCAGCAGCTTGGCCCGAGACAGGGGGATACACAATGAGCAGTTCTTC.

CDR3 amino acids: CASRGGRLTGELFF. In DNA form, the CDR3 reads TGTGCCAGCAGGGGGGGGCGGCTCACCGGGGAGCTGTTTTTT. The rearrangement links TRBV27 to TRBJ2-2, with D possibly being TRBD2 (7 bases). The germline V gene encodes CDR1 MNHEY and CDR2 SMNVEV (reference sequence). The CDR3 runs 14 residues. V lost 6 bases and J lost 4, with 12 bases in between.

This clone came up once. The rearrangement uses TRBV28 and TRBJ1-5; D not certain. The CDR3 has 15 amino acids. V gave up 1 base and J gave up 4 bases, with 11 bases separating them. Germline assignment: CDR1 MDHEN and CDR2 SYDVKM. CDR3 nucleotides: TGTGCCAGCAGTTTATTCGGACGGAGGAATCAGCCCCAGCATTTT. Its translation is CASSLFGRRNQPQHF.

J is TRBJ2-1 and V is TRBV11-3; D is uncertain. V was cut by 1 base and J by 10 bases, with 14 bases left in between. The CDR3 spans 14 residues. CDR1 is SGHNT, CDR2 YENEEA, per germline. The CDR3 region has the DNA TGTGCCAGCAGCTTAGGGTACAGTACAATGGAGCAGTTCTTC. Protein product: CASSLGYSTMEQFF. Looking up the rest from reference TRBV11-3 and TRBJ2-1 gives the full variable domain: EAGVVQSPRYKIIEKKQPVAFWCNPISGHNTLYWYLQNLGQGPELLIRYENEEAVDDSQLPKDRFSAERLKGVDSTLKIQPAELGDSAVYLCASSLGYSTMEQFFGPGTRLTVL.

This clone came up a few times. The chain has TRBV5-1 and TRBJ1-1, with 7 bases identical to TRBD1. The CDR3 length is 12 residues. Germline CDR1 reads SGHRS; CDR2 reads YFSETQ. After removal of 2 bases from V and 11 bases from J, the junction contained 6 bases not matched to a gene. CDR3 in amino acids: CASSFRGNNAFF. The CDR3 DNA reads TGCGCCAGCAGCTTCAGGGGGAATAATGCTTTCTTT.

The chain recombines TRBV9 with TRBJ2-5; 9 bases fit TRBD1. J was trimmed by 7 bases and V by 3 bases; bases with no gene match: 10. The germline V gene has CDR1 SGDLS and CDR2 YYNGEE. This CDR3 comprises 15 residues. The CDR3 DNA sequence: TGTGCCAGCAGCGAGGGACAGGGCCCGTTTCGGACCCAGTACTTC. The encoded protein is CASSEGQGPFRTQYF. Variable domain in full (rest from reference TRBV9 and TRBJ2-5): DSGVTQTPKHLITATGQRVTLRCSPRSGDLSVYWYQQSLDQGLQFLIQYYNGEERAKGNILERFSAQQFPDLHSELNLSSLELGDSALYFCASSEGQGPFRTQYFGPGTRLLVL.

V and J are TRBV5-8 and TRBJ2-2; 11 bases agree with TRBD2. The length of the CDR3 is 15 residues. CDR1 is SGHTS, CDR2 YDEGEE, per germline. The junction had 8 bases not matched to a gene; V was cut back by 9 bases and J by 4 bases. As DNA, the CDR3 is TGTGCCACTTGGAAAGGGACTAGCGGCACCGGGGAGCTGTTTTTT. It translates to CATWKGTSGTGELFF.

V usage is TRBV6-2 or TRBV6-3 and J usage is TRBJ2-7, with D tentatively TRBD2 (6 bases). Germline V gene data show CDR1 as MNHEY and CDR2 as SVGEGT. The germline V and J ends were trimmed by 0 bases and 6 bases, with 12 bases remaining between them. This CDR3 comprises 14 residues. The CDR3 bases are TGTGCCAGCAGTTACTCGAATTCCGGGAGCGAGCAGTACTTC. The encoded protein is CASSYSNSGSEQYF.

The rearrangement links TRBV28 to TRBJ2-4; 9 bases fit TRBD2. In germline, CDR1 is MDHEN, CDR2 SYDVKM. The CDR3 loop spans 16 amino acids. J lost 2 bases, V lost 3 bases, and 5 bases had no gene match. The CDR3 sequence is CASSFRGRGPKNIQYF. The CDR3 region has the DNA TGTGCCAGCAGTTTCCGCGGGAGGGGACCCAAAAACATTCAGTACTTC.

This clone was seen just once. This chain connects TRBV5-1 to TRBJ2-3, with TRBD2 matching 11 bases. J gave up 6 bases and V 7 bases, and 7 bases lay outside the gene matches. The CDR3 covers 14 residues. CDR1 is SGHRS and CDR2 is YFSETQ in the germline V gene. The CDR3 nucleotides are TGCGCCAGCGGAGCGGCTAGCGGGAGGGATACGCAGTATTTT. Its translation: CASGAASGRDTQYF.

The chain recombines TRBV5-1 with TRBJ1-2; 7 positions match TRBD1. After removal of 0 bases from V and 6 bases from J, the junction contained 2 bases not matched to a gene. CDR1 is SGHRS and CDR2 is YFSETQ in the germline V gene. The CDR3 has 13 amino acids. CDR3 nucleotide sequence: TGCGCCAGCAGCTTGGTTCAGGGGGATGGCTACACCTTC. Translation: CASSLVQGDGYTF.

The chain joins TRBV29-1 to TRBJ2-5; 11 bases align to TRBD1. Per the germline V gene, CDR1 is SQVTM and CDR2 is ANQGSEA. J was trimmed by 2 bases and V by 8 bases; bases with no gene match: 10. The CDR3 spans 15 residues. In DNA form, the CDR3 reads TGCAGCCCCGTCGGCCGGGACAGGGGGCAAGAGACCCAGTACTTC. This translates into CSPVGRDRGQETQYF.